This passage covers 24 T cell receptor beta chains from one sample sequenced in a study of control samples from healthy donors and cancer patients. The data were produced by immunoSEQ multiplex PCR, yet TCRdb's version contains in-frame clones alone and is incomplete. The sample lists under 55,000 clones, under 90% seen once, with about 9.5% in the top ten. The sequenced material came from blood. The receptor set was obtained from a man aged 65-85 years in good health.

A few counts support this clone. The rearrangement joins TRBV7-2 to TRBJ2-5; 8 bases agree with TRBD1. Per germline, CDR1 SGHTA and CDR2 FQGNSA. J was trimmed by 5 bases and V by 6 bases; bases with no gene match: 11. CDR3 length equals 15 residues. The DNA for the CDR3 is TGTGCCAGCAGTACAATGACAGGGGTGAGCGAGACCCAGTACTTC. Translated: CASSTMTGVSETQYF.

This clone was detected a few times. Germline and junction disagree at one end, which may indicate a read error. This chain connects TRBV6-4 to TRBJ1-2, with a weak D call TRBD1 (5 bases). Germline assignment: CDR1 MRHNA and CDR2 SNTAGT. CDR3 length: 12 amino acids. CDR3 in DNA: TGCGCCCCAGGACATTACTTGTATGGCTACACCTTC. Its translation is CAPGHYLYGYTF.

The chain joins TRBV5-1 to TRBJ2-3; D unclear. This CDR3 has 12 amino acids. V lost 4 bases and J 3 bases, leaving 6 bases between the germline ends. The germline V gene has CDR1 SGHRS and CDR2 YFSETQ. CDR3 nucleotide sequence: TGCGCCAGCAGCCAACCGACAGATACGCAGTATTTT. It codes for CASSQPTDTQYF. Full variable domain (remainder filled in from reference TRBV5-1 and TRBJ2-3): KAGVTQTPRYLIKTRGQQVTLSCSPISGHRSVSWYQQTPGQGLQFLFEYFSETQRNKGNFPGRFSGRQFSNSRSEMNVSTLELGDSALYLCASSQPTDTQYFGPGTRLTVL.

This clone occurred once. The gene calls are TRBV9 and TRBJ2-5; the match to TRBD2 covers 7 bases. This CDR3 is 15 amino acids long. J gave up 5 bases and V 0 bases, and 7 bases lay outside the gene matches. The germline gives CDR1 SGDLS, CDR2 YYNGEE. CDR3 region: CASSVGEGGPETQYF. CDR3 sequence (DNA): TGTGCCAGCAGCGTAGGGGAGGGAGGGCCGGAGACCCAGTACTTC.

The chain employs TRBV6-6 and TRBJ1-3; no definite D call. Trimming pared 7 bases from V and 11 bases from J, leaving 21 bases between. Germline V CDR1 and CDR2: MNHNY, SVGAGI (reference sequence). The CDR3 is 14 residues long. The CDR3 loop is CASNPRMTSSAIYF. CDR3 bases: TGTGCCAGCAATCCCAGGATGACGAGTTCAGCCATATATTTT.

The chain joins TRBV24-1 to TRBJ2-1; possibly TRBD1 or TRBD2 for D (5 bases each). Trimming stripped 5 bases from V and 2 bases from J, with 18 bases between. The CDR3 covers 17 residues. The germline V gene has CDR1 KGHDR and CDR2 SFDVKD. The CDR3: CATSAVGPGITYNEQFF. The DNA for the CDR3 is TGTGCCACCAGTGCCGTGGGACCAGGGATCACCTACAATGAGCAGTTCTTC.

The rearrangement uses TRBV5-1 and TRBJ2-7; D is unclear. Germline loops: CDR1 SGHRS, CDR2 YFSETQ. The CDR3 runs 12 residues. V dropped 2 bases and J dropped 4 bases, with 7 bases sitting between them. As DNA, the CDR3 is TGCGCCAGCAGCTTCGGATGGTACGAGCAGTACTTC. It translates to CASSFGWYEQYF.

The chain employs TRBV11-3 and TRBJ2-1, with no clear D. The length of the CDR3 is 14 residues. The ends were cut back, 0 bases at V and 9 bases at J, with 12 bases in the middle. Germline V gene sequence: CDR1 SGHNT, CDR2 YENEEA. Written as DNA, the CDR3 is TGTGCCAGCAGCTTAGATGGTATGACCGCTGAGCAGTTCTTC. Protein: CASSLDGMTAEQFF.

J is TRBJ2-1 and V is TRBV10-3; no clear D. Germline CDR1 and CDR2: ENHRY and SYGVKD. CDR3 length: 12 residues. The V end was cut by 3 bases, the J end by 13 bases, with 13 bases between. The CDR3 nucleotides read TGTGCCATCAGTGAACGGAGAGAGACTCAGTTCTTC. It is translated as CAISERRETQFF.

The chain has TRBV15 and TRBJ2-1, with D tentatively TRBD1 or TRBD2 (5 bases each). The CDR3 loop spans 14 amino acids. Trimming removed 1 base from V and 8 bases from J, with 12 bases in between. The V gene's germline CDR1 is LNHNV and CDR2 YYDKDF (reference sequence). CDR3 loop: CATSRAVRDHEQFF. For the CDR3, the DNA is TGTGCCACCAGCAGAGCTGTCAGGGACCATGAGCAGTTCTTC. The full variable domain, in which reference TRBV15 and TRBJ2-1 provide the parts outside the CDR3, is DAMVIQNPRYQVTQFGKPVTLSCSQTLNHNVMYWYQQKSSQAPKLLFHYYDKDFNNEADTPDNFQSRRPNTSFCFLDIRSPGLGDTAMYLCATSRAVRDHEQFFGPGTRLTVL.

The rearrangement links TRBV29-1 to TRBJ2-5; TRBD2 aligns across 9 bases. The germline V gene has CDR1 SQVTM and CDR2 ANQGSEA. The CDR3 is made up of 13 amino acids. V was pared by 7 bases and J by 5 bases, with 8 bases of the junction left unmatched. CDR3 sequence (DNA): TGCAGCGCAGAGCGGGGGGCCTTGGAGACCCAGTACTTC. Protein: CSAERGALETQYF.

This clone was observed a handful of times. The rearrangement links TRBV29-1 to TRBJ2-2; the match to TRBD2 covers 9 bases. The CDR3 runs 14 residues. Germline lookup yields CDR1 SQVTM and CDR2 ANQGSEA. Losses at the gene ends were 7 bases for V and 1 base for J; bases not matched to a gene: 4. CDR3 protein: CSGLAELNTGELFF. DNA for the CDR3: TGCAGCGGACTAGCGGAACTGAACACCGGGGAGCTGTTTTTT.

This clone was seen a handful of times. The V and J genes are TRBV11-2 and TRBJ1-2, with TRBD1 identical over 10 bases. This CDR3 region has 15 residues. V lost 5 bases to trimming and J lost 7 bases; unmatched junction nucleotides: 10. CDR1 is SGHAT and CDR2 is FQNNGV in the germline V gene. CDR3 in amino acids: CASSETGQGKGGYTF. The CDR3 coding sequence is TGTGCCAGCAGCGAGACGGGACAGGGGAAGGGTGGCTACACCTTC.

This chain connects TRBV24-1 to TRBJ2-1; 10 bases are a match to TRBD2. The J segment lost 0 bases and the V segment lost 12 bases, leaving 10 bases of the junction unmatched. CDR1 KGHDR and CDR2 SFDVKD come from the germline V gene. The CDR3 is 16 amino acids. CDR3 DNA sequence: TGTGCCGCTGCTGGTAGCGGGAGGTCCTCCTACAATGAGCAGTTCTTC. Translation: CAAAGSGRSSYNEQFF.

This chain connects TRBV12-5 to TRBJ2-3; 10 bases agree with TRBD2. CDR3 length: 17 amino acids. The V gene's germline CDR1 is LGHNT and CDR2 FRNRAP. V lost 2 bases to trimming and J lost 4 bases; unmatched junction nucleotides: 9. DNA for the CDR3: TGTGCTAGTGGTTTGTCGAGGGCTAGCGGGAGACCAGATACGCAGTATTTT. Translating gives CASGLSRASGRPDTQYF.

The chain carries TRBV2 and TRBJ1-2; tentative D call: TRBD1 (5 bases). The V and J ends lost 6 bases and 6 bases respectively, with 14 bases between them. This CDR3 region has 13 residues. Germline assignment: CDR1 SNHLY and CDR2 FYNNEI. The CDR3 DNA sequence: TGTGCCAGCAGCTTCCGGGACCTGGATGGCTACACCTTC. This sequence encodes CASSFRDLDGYTF.

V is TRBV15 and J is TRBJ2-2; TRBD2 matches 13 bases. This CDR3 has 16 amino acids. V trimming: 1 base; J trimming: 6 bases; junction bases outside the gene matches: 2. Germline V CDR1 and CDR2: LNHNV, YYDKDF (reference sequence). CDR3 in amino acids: CATSRGTSGSAGELFF. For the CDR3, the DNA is TGTGCCACCAGCAGAGGGACTAGCGGGAGTGCCGGGGAGCTGTTTTTT.

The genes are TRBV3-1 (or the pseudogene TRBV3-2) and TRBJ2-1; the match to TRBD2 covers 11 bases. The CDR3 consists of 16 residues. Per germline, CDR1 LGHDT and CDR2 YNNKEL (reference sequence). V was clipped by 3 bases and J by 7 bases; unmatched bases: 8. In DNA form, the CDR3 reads TGTGCCAGCAGCCATAGCGGGAGGGGGGATGGAAATGAGCAGTTCTTC. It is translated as CASSHSGRGDGNEQFF.

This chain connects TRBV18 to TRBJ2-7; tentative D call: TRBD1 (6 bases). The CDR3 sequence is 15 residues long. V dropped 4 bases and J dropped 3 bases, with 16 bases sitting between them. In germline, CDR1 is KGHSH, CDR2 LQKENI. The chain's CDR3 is CASSQVRDTSYEQYF. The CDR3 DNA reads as TGTGCCAGCTCACAAGTACGGGACACAAGCTACGAGCAGTACTTC.

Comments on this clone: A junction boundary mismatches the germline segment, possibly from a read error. The CDR3 sequence: CASSGGQGVYWVF. The DNA for the CDR3 is TGTGCCAGCAGCGGGGGACAGGGGGTATACTGGGTCTTC. The rearrangement joins TRBV7-9 to TRBJ2-1; 11 bases map to TRBD1. Germline V gene data show CDR1 as SEHNR and CDR2 as FQNEAQ (reference sequence). The CDR3 spans 13 residues.

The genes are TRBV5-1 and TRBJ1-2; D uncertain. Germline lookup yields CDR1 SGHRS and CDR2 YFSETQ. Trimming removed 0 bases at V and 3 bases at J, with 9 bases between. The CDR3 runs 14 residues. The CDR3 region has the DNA TGCGCCAGCAGCTTGGACGCGACTTACTATGGCTACACCTTC. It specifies CASSLDATYYGYTF.

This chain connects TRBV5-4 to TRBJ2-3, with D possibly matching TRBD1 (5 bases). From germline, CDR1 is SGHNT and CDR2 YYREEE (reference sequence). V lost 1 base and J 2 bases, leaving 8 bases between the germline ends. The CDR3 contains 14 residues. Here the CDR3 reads CASSLNRNTDTQYF. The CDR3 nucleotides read TGTGCCAGCAGCTTGAACAGGAACACAGATACGCAGTATTTT.

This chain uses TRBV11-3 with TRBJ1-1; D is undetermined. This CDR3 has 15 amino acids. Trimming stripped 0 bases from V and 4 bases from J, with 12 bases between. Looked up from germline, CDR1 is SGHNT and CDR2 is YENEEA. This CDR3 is CASSLDKGFGTEAFF. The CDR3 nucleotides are TGTGCCAGCAGCTTAGATAAGGGTTTCGGCACTGAAGCTTTCTTT.

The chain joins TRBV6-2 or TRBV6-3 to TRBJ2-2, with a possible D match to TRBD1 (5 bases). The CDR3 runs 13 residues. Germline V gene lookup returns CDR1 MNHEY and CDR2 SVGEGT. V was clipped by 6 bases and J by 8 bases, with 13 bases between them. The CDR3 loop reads CASSVRKGGELFF. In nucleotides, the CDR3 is TGTGCCAGCAGCGTTAGAAAGGGGGGGGAGCTGTTTTTT.